The TCR beta chain under discussion was sequenced for a study of cytomegalovirus exposure and HLA in healthy donors. Primers included in the PCR were 60 Vbeta and 13 Jbeta primers. TCRdb's copy holds only in-frame clones and misses some; the assay was immunoSEQ multiplex PCR. Of 100,000 or so clones listed, 75% to 85% are singletons. In regard to this clone: The antigen is unknown.

The CDR3 length is 15 residues. Trimming removed 5 bases at V and 3 bases at J, with 16 bases between. CDR1 and CDR2 from the germline V gene are MGHDK and SYGVNS. Whole-study results and caveats: According to an earlier analysis, most TCR beta V segments yielded productive rearrangements about 87% or about 30% of the time. The classifier reportedly diagnosed cytomegalovirus status with high sensitivity and specificity.

The TCR originated in a man between 18 and 35 years old in good health and CMV-seronegative. V gene TRBV25-1 combines with J gene TRBJ1-2, with D possibly matching TRBD1 (5 bases). The sequenced sample consisted of PBMCs. DNA of the CDR3: TGTGCCAGCAGTAGCGGACGGGGGGATTACTATGGCTACACCTTC. This gives the protein CASSSGRGDYYGYTF.